A selection of T cell receptor beta chains follows, all from one sample in a study of blood T cell repertoires in COVID-19. TCRdb keeps only in-frame clones here, not all; method: immunoSEQ multiplex PCR. Here the sample spans about 96,000 clones, less than 85% being singletons. Sequences were obtained from peripheral blood. The receptor source for this set is a man in his fifties who had recovered from COVID-19. CDR3s include the opening cysteine and the closing phenylalanine or tryptophan. Each record gives: J gene, V gene, clone size, D gene, CDR3 DNA, CDR3 protein. The D gene is left open where the match is weak. Only some rows state a clone size, as once, few, many or a class for expanded clones.

>TRBJ2-1|TRBV5-4|NA|TRBD2
TGTGCCAGCAGCCTGGGACTAGCGGGTGCTGAGCAGTTCTTC
CASSLGLAGAEQFF
>TRBJ2-1|TRBV12-5|NA|TRBD1
TGTGCTAGTGTTCCCAGGGACAGGGGGCTTATTTTAGGGTCCTACAATGAGCAGTTCTTC
CASVPRDRGLILGSYNEQFF
>TRBJ1-2|TRBV6-6|once|NA
TGTGCCAGCAGTTACGGGGGGGCGCAGAGTGGCTACACCTTC
CASSYGGAQSGYTF
>TRBJ2-7|TRBV19|NA|NA
TGTGCCAGTCGAGGGAATCCGGGCTCCTACGAGCAGTACTTC
CASRGNPGSYEQYF
>TRBJ1-4|TRBV10-3|NA|TRBD1
TGTGCCATCAGGGGCCGGACAGGGGGCAGTGAAAAACTGTTTTTT
CAIRGRTGGSEKLFF
>TRBJ1-2|TRBV7-9|NA|NA
TGTGCCAGCAGCGTTACAGGGTACAACTATGGCTACACCTTC
CASSVTGYNYGYTF
>TRBJ2-1|TRBV7-3|once|NA
TGTGCCAGCAGCTTAAGCTGGCGGGACAATGAGCAGTTCTTC
CASSLSWRDNEQFF
>TRBJ2-7|TRBV18|few|NA
TGTGCCAGCCGGGATGGGAACGAGCAGTACTTC
CASRDGNEQYF
>TRBJ2-7|TRBV4-3|NA|TRBD2
TGCGCCAGCAGCCAAGGGGGGACTACTCCCTACGAGCAGTACTTC
CASSQGGTTPYEQYF
>TRBJ1-1|TRBV7-9|NA|NA
TGTGCCGGATCCGGGTCGGAGAACACTGAAGCTTTCTTT
CAGSGSENTEAFF
>TRBJ2-1|TRBV5-1|NA|NA
TGCGCCAGCAGCTTGAACCGGGGGAATGAGCAGTTCTTC
CASSLNRGNEQFF
>TRBJ1-2|TRBV30|NA|TRBD1
TGTGCCTCCTCAGGGGTAGGGGGCGCGATCTATGGCTACACCTTC
CASSGVGGAIYGYTF
>TRBJ1-1|TRBV2|NA|NA
TGTGCCAGCAGAGACAGCATCACTGAAGCTTTCTTT
CASRDSITEAFF
>TRBJ2-5|TRBV7-9|NA|NA
TGTGCCAGCAGCTTTAGTCGCGGGGAGACCCAGTACTTC
CASSFSRGETQYF
>TRBJ2-5|TRBV6-4|NA|NA
TGTGCCAGCAGTGTGCAAGGCGAAAGCGGGCCCCAAGAGACCCAGTACTTC
CASSVQGESGPQETQYF
>TRBJ2-7|TRBV5-4|NA|TRBD2
TGTGCCAGCAGCACCTGGACTAGTGACTACGAGCAGTACTTC
CASSTWTSDYEQYF
>TRBJ1-5|TRBV2|few|TRBD1
TGTGCCAGCACCAAGGGGGACAGGGCGGGTCAGCCCCAGCATTTT
CASTKGDRAGQPQHF
>TRBJ2-7|TRBV3-1/TRBV3-2|NA|NA
TGTGCCAGCAGCCGGACAGCCTACGAGCAGTACTTC
CASSRTAYEQYF
>TRBJ2-5|TRBV27|NA|NA
TGTGCCAGCAGTTTATCGATCCAGGGAGGAGAGACCCAGTACTTC
CASSLSIQGGETQYF
>TRBJ1-1|TRBV2|NA|NA
TGTGCCAGCAGTCCCACTAGGAACACTGAAGCTTTCTTT
CASSPTRNTEAFF
>TRBJ1-2|TRBV12-3/TRBV12-4|once|TRBD1
TGTGCCAGCAGGTCGACAGGGTACTATGGCTACACCTTC
CASRSTGYYGYTF
>TRBJ2-2|TRBV4-2|NA|TRBD1
TGTGCCAGCTCGGAGACAGGGGTAAACACCGGGGAGCTGTTTTTT
CASSETGVNTGELFF
>TRBJ2-2|TRBV15|few|NA
TGTGCCACCAGCAGAGACCTCGGTTTTGTAGCCGGGGAGCTGTTTTTT
CATSRDLGFVAGELFF
>TRBJ1-4|TRBV28|NA|NA
TGTGCCAGCAACAGTTTCAACCCCCCTGCTGAAAAACTGTTTTTT
CASNSFNPPAEKLFF
>TRBJ2-1|TRBV14|NA|NA
TGTGCCAGCAGCCAAGGTGGCCCCAATGAGCAGTTCTTC
CASSQGGPNEQFF
>TRBJ2-1|TRBV7-7|NA|TRBD1
TGTGCCAGCAGCTTAGGGACAGGGGTCTACAATGAGCAGTTCTTC
CASSLGTGVYNEQFF
>TRBJ1-1|TRBV7-9|NA|TRBD1
TGTGCCAGCAGCTTGATGTTAGGGGGCTTGAACACTGAAGCTTTCTTT
CASSLMLGGLNTEAFF
>TRBJ2-2|TRBV19|NA|NA
TGTGCCAGTACCAAGGGGCAGGTGAACACCGGGGAGCTGTTTTTT
CASTKGQVNTGELFF
>TRBJ2-7|TRBV6-5|NA|NA
TGTGCCAGCAGTAGGACAGCGGACGAGCAGTACTTC
CASSRTADEQYF